The sequence of this T cell receptor (beta chain) was determined in a study of identical twins. Study-wide results and caveats: Not following the same donors, the study drew its conclusions from cross-sectional statistical analysis. Partly confounded zero-insertion analyses could result from invariant MAIT and iNKT cells. Cord blood beta clonotypes that were abundant carried fewer insertions, and memory repertoires showed no such trend.

The table lists this clonotype with a few counts. Its antigen remains unknown. Each cDNA held unique molecular identifiers, and template switching gave it a universal primer site. From the 5' RACE reads, TCRdb called clonotypes with MiXCR, one entry per CDR3 protein. Of 1.5 million to 2 million distinct CDR3 sequences listed, 25% to 35% are singletons. The receptor was isolated from a newborn girl in good health. Sequencing was carried out using cord blood.

The CDR3: CASSKTGGTGNTEAFF. The CDR3 DNA sequence: TGTGCCAGCAGCAAGACGGGGGGGACAGGAAACACTGAAGCTTTCTTT. The chain employs TRBV7-9 and TRBJ1-1, with 8 bases lining up with TRBD1. The ends lost 5 bases at V and 2 bases at J; junction bases unmatched: 10. Per the germline V gene, CDR1 is SEHNR and CDR2 is FQNEAQ (reference sequence). This CDR3 is 16 amino acids long.